The TCR beta chain under discussion was sequenced for a study of siplizumab effects on memory and regulatory T cells. V dropped 5 bases and J dropped 4; count of bases not matched to a gene: 18. This CDR3 region has 18 residues. Germline V CDR1 and CDR2: SNHLY, FYNNEI. Assays captured around 92,000 TCR templates per sample. Libraries were prepared by immunoSEQ multiplex PCR; TCRdb keeps only in-frame clonotypes and omits some of them. This table holds more than 60,000 clones, approximately 96% found once. The receptor was isolated from a human donor in good health. J is TRBJ1-1 and V is TRBV2, with TRBD1 matching 8 bases. Sample: naive CD8+ T cells sorted from blood. As DNA, the CDR3 is TGTGCCAGCAGTCGACCCGTACCTAATCAGGGGGCGGTCACTGAAGCTTTCTTT. It is translated as CASSRPVPNQGAVTEAFF.